This entry concerns a single T cell receptor (beta chain). The data were taken from a study of blood T cell repertoires in COVID-19. Study overall: The study drew acute and convalescent COVID-19 samples from the United States, Italy and Spain.

The CDR3 spans 15 residues. In germline, CDR1 is SGHRS, CDR2 YFSETQ. The V and J ends lost 3 bases and 5 bases respectively, with 18 bases between them. Authors' methods: Scientists estimated how many nucleated cells there were by amplifying reference gene primers. Repertoires were generated with immunoSEQ multiplex PCR, while TCRdb's copy carries only in-frame clones and drops some. For V, J and clone size, that table is used; D and trimming come from the DNA. The sample holds about 130,000 clones, roughly four fifths seen once. Ages ranged from about 18 to 90 years, with residence in more than 20 US areas. Cohort allocation depended upon clinical history that participants reported.

This chain uses TRBV5-1 with TRBJ2-7, with D tentatively TRBD1 (6 bases). Source material: PBMCs or T cells enriched from blood (not recorded which). This TCR derives from a man younger than 45 who had recovered from COVID-19. The CDR3, as DNA: TGCGCCAGCAGCTCCGGTAACAGGGTTGTCCACGAGCAGTACTTC. As protein: CASSSGNRVVHEQYF.